This paragraph covers one TCR beta chain sequence. Original methodology: Scientists estimated how many nucleated cells there were by amplifying reference gene primers. The table came from immunoSEQ multiplex PCR; TCRdb's copy has only in-frame clones and leaves some out. From that table come the V and J calls and clone size; the DNA was used to work out D and trimming. The data contain nearly 60,000 clones, approximately 81% of them seen just once; the ten biggest clones take up approximately 4.5%. The data stem from a study of blood T cell repertoires in COVID-19. Study background: Acute and convalescent COVID-19 specimens originated in the United States, Italy and Spain. T cells, B-cell-depleted T cells, or PBMCs supplied cDNA or gDNA.

This receptor was obtained from a man aged 35-49 years with active COVID-19. Sequencing was carried out using peripheral blood.

The CDR3 spells CATSQQTGAYNEQFF. In DNA, the CDR3 is TGTGCCACCAGCCAGCAGACAGGGGCCTACAATGAGCAGTTCTTC. The chain is built from TRBV24-1 and TRBJ2-1; 8 nucleotides align to TRBD1. Germline CDR1 and CDR2: KGHDR and SFDVKD. The CDR3 is made up of 15 amino acids. V shed 7 bases and J 2 bases; nucleotides not matched to a gene: 6.